This T cell receptor beta chain was sequenced in a study of cytomegalovirus exposure and HLA in healthy donors. PCR involved 60 Vbeta and 13 Jbeta primers. TCRdb's copy holds only in-frame clones and misses some; the assay was immunoSEQ multiplex PCR. The sample lists more than 95,000 clones, 70% to 80% occurring once. V was pared by 7 bases and J by 1 base, with 4 bases of the junction left unmatched. Germline V gene data show CDR1 as MNHNY and CDR2 as SVGAGI (reference sequence). This CDR3 has 13 residues. Findings and limits, study-wide: TCR beta sequences numbering around 15,000 were associated with HLA alleles at 0.05 false discovery rate in a later analysis. Cytomegalovirus-associated status was assigned to some 160 TCR beta chains. Later genetic work tied a missense DCLRE1C variant to beta-chain V and J trimming.

To note about this clone: The antigen remains undetermined.

The source is a man aged 35 to 55 in good health and CMV-seronegative. The sample comprised PBMCs. The V gene is TRBV6-6, the J gene TRBJ2-7; TRBD1 aligns across 7 bases. The CDR3 sequence is CASTRTGSYEQYF. CDR3 nucleotide sequence: TGTGCCAGCACCCGGACAGGTTCCTACGAGCAGTACTTC.